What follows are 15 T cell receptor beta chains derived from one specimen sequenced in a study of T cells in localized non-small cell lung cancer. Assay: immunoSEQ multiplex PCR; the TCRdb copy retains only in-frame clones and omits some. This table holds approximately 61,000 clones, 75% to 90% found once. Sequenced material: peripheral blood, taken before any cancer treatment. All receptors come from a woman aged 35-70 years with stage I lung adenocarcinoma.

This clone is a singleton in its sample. CDR3 region: CASSPAWGAVSNEQFF. Written as DNA, the CDR3 is TGTGCCAGCTCACCCGCATGGGGGGCCGTGAGTAATGAGCAGTTCTTC. This chain joins TRBV18 and TRBJ2-1, with D perhaps assigned TRBD1 or TRBD2 (6 bases each). The V gene's germline CDR1 is KGHSH and CDR2 LQKENI. The V end lost 3 bases, the J end lost 7 bases, and 19 bases lay between the germline ends. The CDR3 contains 16 residues.

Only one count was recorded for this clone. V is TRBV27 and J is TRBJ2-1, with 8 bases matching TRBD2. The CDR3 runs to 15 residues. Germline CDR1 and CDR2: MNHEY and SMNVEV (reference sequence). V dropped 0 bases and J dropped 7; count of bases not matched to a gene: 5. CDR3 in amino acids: CASSLSWLAGNEQFF. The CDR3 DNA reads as TGTGCCAGCAGTTTATCGTGGCTAGCGGGTAATGAGCAGTTCTTC.

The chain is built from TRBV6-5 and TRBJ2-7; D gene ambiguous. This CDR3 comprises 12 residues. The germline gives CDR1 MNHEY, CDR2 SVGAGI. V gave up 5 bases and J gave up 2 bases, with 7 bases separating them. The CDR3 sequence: CASSGVAYEQYF. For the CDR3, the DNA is TGTGCCAGCAGTGGGGTTGCCTACGAGCAGTACTTC.

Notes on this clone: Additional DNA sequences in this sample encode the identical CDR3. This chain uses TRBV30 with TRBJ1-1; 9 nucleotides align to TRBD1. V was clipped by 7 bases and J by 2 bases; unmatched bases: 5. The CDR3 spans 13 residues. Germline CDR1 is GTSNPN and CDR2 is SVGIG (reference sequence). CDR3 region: CALTGQGNTEAFF. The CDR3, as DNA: TGTGCCTTGACGGGACAGGGTAACACTGAAGCTTTCTTT.

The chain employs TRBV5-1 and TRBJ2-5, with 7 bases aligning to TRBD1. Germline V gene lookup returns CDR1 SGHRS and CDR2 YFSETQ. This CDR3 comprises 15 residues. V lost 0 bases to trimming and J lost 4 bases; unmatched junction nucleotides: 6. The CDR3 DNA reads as TGCGCCAGCAGCTTGGGGGACAGAGATGTAGAGACCCAGTACTTC. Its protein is CASSLGDRDVETQYF. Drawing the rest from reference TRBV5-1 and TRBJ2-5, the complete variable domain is KAGVTQTPRYLIKTRGQQVTLSCSPISGHRSVSWYQQTPGQGLQFLFEYFSETQRNKGNFPGRFSGRQFSNSRSEMNVSTLELGDSALYLCASSLGDRDVETQYFGPGTRLLVL.

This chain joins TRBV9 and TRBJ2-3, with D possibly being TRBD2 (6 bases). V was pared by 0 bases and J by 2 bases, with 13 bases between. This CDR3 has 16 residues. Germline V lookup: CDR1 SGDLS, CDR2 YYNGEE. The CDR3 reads CASSVGAGGLTDTQYF. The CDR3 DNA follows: TGTGCCAGCAGCGTAGGCGCAGGAGGGCTCACAGATACGCAGTATTTT.

The CDR3 DNA follows: TGTGCCAGCTCACCGACAGGGACCTATGACACTGAAGCTTTCTTT. It specifies CASSPTGTYDTEAFF. The V gene is TRBV18, the J gene TRBJ1-1; 7 bases are shared with TRBD1. This CDR3 comprises 15 residues. Germline-derived CDR1 and CDR2 are KGHSH and LQKENI. The V and J ends lost 3 bases and 3 bases, in that order; junction bases with no gene match: 7. The variable domain in full, with the rest retrieved from reference TRBV18 and TRBJ1-1, is NAGVMQNPRHLVRRRGQEARLRCSPMKGHSHVYWYRQLPEEGLKFMVYLQKENIIDESGMPKERFSAEFPKEGPSILRIQQVVRGDSAAYFCASSPTGTYDTEAFFGQGTRLTVV.

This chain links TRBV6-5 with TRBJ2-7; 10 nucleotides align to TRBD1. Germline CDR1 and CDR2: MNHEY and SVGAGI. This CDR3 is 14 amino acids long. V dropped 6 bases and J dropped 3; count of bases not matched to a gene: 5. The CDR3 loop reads CASRETGGDYEQYF. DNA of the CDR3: TGTGCCAGCAGGGAGACAGGGGGCGACTACGAGCAGTACTTC.

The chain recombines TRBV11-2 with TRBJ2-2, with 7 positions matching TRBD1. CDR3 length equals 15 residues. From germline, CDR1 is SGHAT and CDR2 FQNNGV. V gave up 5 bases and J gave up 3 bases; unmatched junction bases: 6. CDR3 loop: CASSPGTAHTGELFF. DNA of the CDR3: TGTGCCAGCAGCCCCGGGACAGCCCACACCGGGGAGCTGTTTTTT.

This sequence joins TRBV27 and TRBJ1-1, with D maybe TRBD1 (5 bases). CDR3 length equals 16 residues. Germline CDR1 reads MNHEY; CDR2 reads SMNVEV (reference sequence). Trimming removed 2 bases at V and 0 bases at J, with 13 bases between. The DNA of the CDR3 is TGTGCCAGCAGTTTAAGCCAGGGTAGGTTGAACACTGAAGCTTTCTTT. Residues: CASSLSQGRLNTEAFF.

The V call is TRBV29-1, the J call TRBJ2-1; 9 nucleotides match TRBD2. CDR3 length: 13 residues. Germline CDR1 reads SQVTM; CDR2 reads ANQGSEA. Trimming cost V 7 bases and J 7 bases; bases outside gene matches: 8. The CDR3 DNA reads TGCAGCGCCGGCTGGCTAGCGGGAAATGAGCAGTTCTTC. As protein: CSAGWLAGNEQFF.

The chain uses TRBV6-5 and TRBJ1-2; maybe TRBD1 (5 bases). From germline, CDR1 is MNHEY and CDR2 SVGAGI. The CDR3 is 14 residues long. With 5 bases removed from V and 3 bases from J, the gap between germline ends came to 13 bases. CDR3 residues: CASSNPTVYYGYTF. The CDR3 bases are TGTGCCAGCAGTAACCCGACAGTTTACTATGGCTACACCTTC.

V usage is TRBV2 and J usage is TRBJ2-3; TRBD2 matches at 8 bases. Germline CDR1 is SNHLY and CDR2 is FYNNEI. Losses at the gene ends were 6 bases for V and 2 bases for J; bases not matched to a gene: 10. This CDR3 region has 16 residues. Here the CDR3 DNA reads TGTGCCAGCAGGTCGCGGGCGGGGGGCTCCACAGATACGCAGTATTTT. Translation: CASRSRAGGSTDTQYF.

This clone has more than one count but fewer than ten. The DNA of the CDR3 is TGTGCCAGCAGCCGTCAAGCCCTAGCGGGGGAAGAGACCCAGTACTTC. It specifies CASSRQALAGEETQYF. The rearrangement joins TRBV5-4 to TRBJ2-5; 10 nucleotides align to TRBD2. With V trimmed by 4 bases and J by 3 bases, 9 bases remained unmatched. Germline CDR1 is SGHNT and CDR2 is YYREEE (reference sequence). The CDR3 is 16 residues long.

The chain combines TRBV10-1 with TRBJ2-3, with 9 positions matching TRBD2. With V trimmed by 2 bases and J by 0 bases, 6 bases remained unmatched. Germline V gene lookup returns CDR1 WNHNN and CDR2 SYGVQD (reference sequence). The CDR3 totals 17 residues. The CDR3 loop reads CASSESLAGMSTDTQYF. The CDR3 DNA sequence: TGCGCCAGCAGTGAGAGCCTAGCGGGAATGAGCACAGATACGCAGTATTTT.